This T cell receptor beta chain was documented in a study of T-cell memory formation after mild COVID-19. At the level of the study: Most TCR clusters belonged to a single donor. Points from the study as a whole: Memory from before infection featured some responding clones, which suggests cross-reactive memory joined. The study found balanced CD4/CD8 in clones contracting day 15 to 85 and a CD4+ lean in later expanders.

5'RACE, which relied on constant-segment primers, yielded TCR alpha and TCR beta cDNA libraries carrying sample barcodes and UMIs. Via MiXCR, TCRdb re-called the 5' RACE reads, giving one row per CDR3 protein. This sample has around 400,000 distinct CDR3 sequences; roughly 24% occur once, and the top ten carry 8.5% to 10%. A note on this clonotype: No antigen is known for it.

Sequenced: PBMCs or a T cell subset sorted from them (not recorded which). This sequence was found in an adult woman who had mild COVID-19 (a few samples of this study predate the infection). Cell type and time point are not known.

The CDR3 coding sequence is TGTGCCAGCAGCTTAAGGACTGTTCAATCTGGGGCCAACGTCCTGACTTTC. Its translation is CASSLRTVQSGANVLTF. V usage is TRBV7-9 and J usage is TRBJ2-6; a weak D match, TRBD2 (5 bases). CDR1 is SEHNR and CDR2 is FQNEAQ in the germline V gene (reference sequence). The CDR3 spans 17 residues. Trimming left V 2 bases short and J 1 base short, with 12 bases between.